The 30 T cell receptor beta chains listed next were all sequenced from one sample in a study of cytomegalovirus exposure and HLA in healthy donors (dated by TCRdb to between 2016 and 2019). Libraries were prepared through the immunoSEQ multiplex PCR assay. For the multiplex PCR, a mixture combining 60 forward primers for TCR Vbeta segments and 13 reverse primers for TCR Jbeta segments was used. In TCRdb, the immuneACCESS table is reduced to in-frame sequences with V and J assigned. These tables do not hold every clone; where another copy was compared, an unresolved V gene accounts for under half, and the others remain unexplained. This sample comprises around 270,000 clones, 80% of them detected only once. About 0.28% of the sample is held by the ten biggest clonotypes. Specimen: PBMCs. The source is a girl aged 2 to 9 in good health and CMV-seronegative.

The J gene is TRBJ1-4, the V gene TRBV5-8, with 7 nucleotides matching TRBD1. The J segment lost 4 bases and the V segment lost 4 bases, leaving 7 bases of the junction unmatched. This CDR3 spans 15 amino acids. Germline CDR1 reads SGHTS; CDR2 reads YDEGEE. CDR3 region: CASSIGTALNEKLFF. The CDR3 bases are TGTGCCAGCAGCATCGGGACAGCACTTAATGAAAAACTGTTTTTT.

The chain couples TRBV5-6 to TRBJ1-4, with a weak D call TRBD1 (5 bases). With 0 bases removed from V and 10 bases from J, the gap between germline ends came to 16 bases. Germline lookup yields CDR1 SGHDT and CDR2 YYEEEE. The CDR3 length is 15 residues. CDR3 protein: CASSLAPGTGGKLFF. The CDR3 nucleotides read TGTGCCAGCAGCTTGGCCCCGGGGACGGGAGGAAAACTGTTTTTT.

The chain links TRBV4-1 to TRBJ2-1, with 8 bases matching TRBD2. Germline trimming cut 2 bases from V and 8 bases from J; bases unmatched to any gene: 8. The germline gives CDR1 MGHRA, CDR2 YSYEKL. This CDR3 is built from 15 residues. CDR3 nucleotide sequence: TGCGCCAGCAGCCAACTGTCAGCGGGAGCATATGAGCAGTTCTTC. Protein: CASSQLSAGAYEQFF.

The V gene is TRBV29-1, the J gene TRBJ1-1; 8 bases match TRBD1. The germline CDR1 and CDR2 sequences are SQVTM and ANQGSEA. This CDR3 is built from 15 residues. The V and J ends lost 5 bases and 5 bases, in that order; junction bases with no gene match: 13. In DNA, the CDR3 is TGCAGCGTTCGTTTCGAACGGACAGGGATTACTGAAGCTTTCTTT. It encodes CSVRFERTGITEAFF. Looking up the rest from reference TRBV29-1 and TRBJ1-1 gives the full variable domain: SAVISQKPSRDICQRGTSLTIQCQVDSQVTMMFWYRQQPGQSLTLIATANQGSEATYESGFVIDKFPISRPNLTFSTLTVSNMSPEDSSIYLCSVRFERTGITEAFFGQGTRLTVV.

The chain carries TRBV4-2 and TRBJ2-2, with TRBD2 matching 9 bases. Germline assignment: CDR1 LGHNA and CDR2 YNFKEQ. J gave up 5 bases and V 0 bases, and 1 base lay outside the gene matches. The CDR3 extends over 15 amino acids. Here the CDR3 reads CASSQEAGGTGELFF. DNA of the CDR3: TGTGCCAGCAGCCAAGAGGCGGGAGGGACCGGGGAGCTGTTTTTT.

The V gene is TRBV27, the J gene TRBJ2-7; perhaps TRBD2 as D (6 bases). Trimming took off 4 bases at V and 0 bases at J, with 10 bases between the two ends. Germline V gives CDR1 MNHEY, CDR2 SMNVEV (reference sequence). The length of the CDR3 is 14 residues. This CDR3 reads CASSSGGSSYEQYF. The CDR3 DNA follows: TGTGCCAGCAGTTCAGGAGGGAGCTCCTACGAGCAGTACTTC.

The chain uses TRBV9 and TRBJ1-2, with D possibly TRBD1 on 5 matching bases. CDR1 and CDR2 (germline): SGDLS, YYNGEE. The CDR3 covers 9 residues. V lost 7 bases and J 8 bases, leaving 6 bases between the germline ends. CDR3 loop: CASGGGYTF. DNA for the CDR3: TGTGCCAGCGGGGGGGGCTACACCTTC.

The J gene is TRBJ1-5, the V gene TRBV5-1, with 8 bases that match TRBD1. The CDR3 spans 15 residues. CDR1 and CDR2 (germline): SGHRS, YFSETQ. Trimming took 5 bases from V and 3 from J; bases not matched to a gene: 7. CDR3 amino acids: CASREGTGSNQPQHF. CDR3 coding DNA: TGCGCCAGCAGGGAGGGGACAGGCTCCAATCAGCCCCAGCATTTT. The whole variable domain, filled in from reference TRBV5-1 and TRBJ1-5, reads KAGVTQTPRYLIKTRGQQVTLSCSPISGHRSVSWYQQTPGQGLQFLFEYFSETQRNKGNFPGRFSGRQFSNSRSEMNVSTLELGDSALYLCASREGTGSNQPQHFGDGTRLSIL.

V and J are TRBV6-1 and TRBJ1-1; 7 positions match TRBD1. CDR1 is MNHNS and CDR2 is SASEGT in the germline V gene. The CDR3 spans 19 residues. V shed 3 bases, J shed 1 base, and the junction held 17 bases outside the gene matches. CDR3 amino acids: CASSDRDSLSPVKNTEAFF. Written as DNA, the CDR3 is TGTGCCAGCAGTGACCGGGACAGCCTATCTCCGGTAAAGAACACTGAAGCTTTCTTT.

The CDR3 DNA reads as TGTGCCAGTAGTATAGGGCCTAGCGTTAGCACAGATACGCAGTATTTT. Its protein product is CASSIGPSVSTDTQYF. The chain combines TRBV19 with TRBJ2-3; maybe TRBD2 (6 bases). This CDR3 comprises 16 residues. CDR1 is LNHDA, CDR2 SQIVND, per germline (reference sequence). The V gene lost 1 base and the J gene lost 0 bases, with 11 bases spanning the gap.

In DNA form, the CDR3 reads TGCAGTGCTAGCCTTGGCTACACCTTC. It is translated as CSASLGYTF. The chain is built from TRBV20-1 and TRBJ1-2; the D is unclear. The ends were cut back, 3 bases at V and 7 bases at J, with 3 bases in the middle. CDR3 size: 9 residues. Germline CDR1 reads DFQATT; CDR2 reads SNEGSKA (reference sequence).

The chain combines TRBV9 with TRBJ2-1; TRBD2 aligns across 7 bases. Germline CDR1 is SGDLS and CDR2 is YYNGEE. Trimming took 4 bases from V and 2 from J; bases not matched to a gene: 9. The CDR3 runs to 16 residues. CDR3 residues: CASSPRSGGAYNEQFF. The CDR3 DNA sequence: TGTGCCAGCAGCCCACGGTCGGGGGGAGCCTACAATGAGCAGTTCTTC.

The V gene is TRBV6-6, the J gene TRBJ2-3, with TRBD1 matching 8 bases. Germline V lookup: CDR1 MNHNY, CDR2 SVGAGI (reference sequence). The J segment lost 2 bases and the V segment lost 8 bases, leaving 3 bases of the junction unmatched. CDR3 length: 13 amino acids. The CDR3 is CASRDRHTDTQYF. CDR3 bases: TGTGCCAGCCGGGACAGGCACACAGATACGCAGTATTTT.

For the CDR3, the DNA is TGCGCCAGCAGCCAGGGGCCCTATGGCTACACCTTC. This translates into CASSQGPYGYTF. The chain carries TRBV4-1 and TRBJ1-2; a possible D gene is TRBD1 (5 bases). This CDR3 contains 12 residues. Trimming shortened V by 3 bases and J by 4 bases, and 6 bases separated the two germline ends. CDR1 MGHRA and CDR2 YSYEKL come from the germline V gene.

The V call is TRBV2, the J call TRBJ1-2; no clear D gene. V shed 3 bases and J shed 0 bases, with 14 bases lying between them. CDR3 size: 16 residues. Germline V gene sequence: CDR1 SNHLY, CDR2 FYNNEI. Written as DNA, the CDR3 is TGTGCCAGCAGTGATTCGCCGGGTTTAGCTAACTATGGCTACACCTTC. Protein product: CASSDSPGLANYGYTF.

This chain uses TRBV7-9 with TRBJ2-2, with 7 bases matching TRBD2. Germline V gene sequence: CDR1 SEHNR, CDR2 FQNEAQ (reference sequence). Trimming cost V 11 bases and J 0 bases; bases outside gene matches: 6. This CDR3 spans 14 amino acids. The CDR3 loop is CAHRDYSNTGELFF. CDR3 in DNA: TGTGCCCACCGGGACTATTCGAACACCGGGGAGCTGTTTTTT.

This sequence joins TRBV6-7 and TRBJ2-1; TRBD2 is a possible D gene (5 bases). TRBV6-7 qualifies as an ORF whose function is uncertain. The CDR3 runs to 14 residues. With 7 bases removed from V and 1 base from J, the gap between germline ends came to 11 bases. This CDR3 reads CASTPGKSYNEQFF. DNA of the CDR3: TGTGCCAGCACCCCGGGAAAATCCTACAATGAGCAGTTCTTC.

This sequence joins TRBV27 and TRBJ2-7; the match to TRBD2 covers 10 bases. Germline CDR1 and CDR2: MNHEY and SMNVEV (reference sequence). The ends lost 6 bases at V and 1 base at J; junction bases unmatched: 6. The CDR3 sequence is 15 residues long. Written as DNA, the CDR3 is TGTGCCAGCAGCAAACTAGCGGGGTTTTCCTACGAGCAGTACTTC. This codes for CASSKLAGFSYEQYF.

This chain joins TRBV7-2 and TRBJ1-4; D unclear. The CDR3 has 16 amino acids. Per germline, CDR1 SGHTA and CDR2 FQGNSA. The ends were cut back, 2 bases at V and 5 bases at J, with 15 bases in the middle. CDR3 in DNA: TGTGCCAGCAGCTTAAATCCCCCGACTACGAATGAAAAACTGTTTTTT. This sequence encodes CASSLNPPTTNEKLFF. Looking up the rest from reference TRBV7-2 and TRBJ1-4 gives the full variable domain: GAGVSQSPSNKVTEKGKDVELRCDPISGHTALYWYRQSLGQGLEFLIYFQGNSAPDKSGLPSDRFSAERTGGSVSTLTIQRTQQEDSAVYLCASSLNPPTTNEKLFFGSGTQLSVL.

V gene TRBV28 combines with J gene TRBJ2-7, with TRBD1 matching over 7 bases. Unmatched junction bases numbered 2, after V lost 4 bases and J lost 2 bases. Germline V gene lookup returns CDR1 MDHEN and CDR2 SYDVKM. The length of the CDR3 is 13 residues. The CDR3 loop is CASSSGQTYEQYF. The CDR3, as DNA: TGTGCCAGCAGTTCGGGACAGACCTACGAGCAGTACTTC. Based on the CDR3 plus reference TRBV28 and TRBJ2-7, the full variable domain is DVKVTQSSRYLVKRTGEKVFLECVQDMDHENMFWYRQDPGLGLRLIYFSYDVKMKEKGDIPEGYSVSREKKERFSLILESASTNQTSMYLCASSSGQTYEQYFGPGTRLTVT.

This clone was detected only a few times. V usage is TRBV6-5 and J usage is TRBJ1-2; TRBD1 is a possible D gene (5 bases). Trimming stripped 0 bases from V and 5 bases from J, with 10 bases between. Germline lookup yields CDR1 MNHEY and CDR2 SVGAGI. The CDR3 extends over 14 amino acids. The DNA for the CDR3 is TGTGCCAGCAGTTACTCGACAGCTTATTATGGCTACACCTTC. Protein product: CASSYSTAYYGYTF.

V usage is TRBV7-9 and J usage is TRBJ2-1; 7 nucleotides align to TRBD2. V shed 5 bases and J 3 bases; nucleotides not matched to a gene: 13. The CDR3 is 17 residues long. Germline lookup yields CDR1 SEHNR and CDR2 FQNEAQ (reference sequence). CDR3 DNA: TGTGCCAGCAGCCCCCGGGACTACCGCCTACTCTACAATGAGCAGTTCTTC. Protein: CASSPRDYRLLYNEQFF.

About this clone itself: In the same sample, other DNA sequences code for this CDR3. The V gene is TRBV18, the J gene TRBJ2-7; 7 nucleotides line up with TRBD2. V lost 3 bases and J lost 0; bases outside the gene matches: 5. Germline V gene lookup returns CDR1 KGHSH and CDR2 LQKENI. The CDR3 is 15 residues long. CDR3 bases: TGTGCCAGCTCACCTGGAGCGGGGAGCTCCTACGAGCAGTACTTC. Its protein is CASSPGAGSSYEQYF.

The chain links TRBV7-3 to TRBJ2-3; 12 bases match TRBD2. The CDR3 covers 16 residues. Germline CDR1 and CDR2: SGHTA and FQGTGA. V gave up 6 bases and J gave up 3 bases; unmatched junction bases: 7. DNA of the CDR3: TGTGCCAGCAGTCCTCTAGCGGGAGGGGGAACAGATACGCAGTATTTT. It is translated as CASSPLAGGGTDTQYF. The entire variable domain, with the rest obtained from reference TRBV7-3 and TRBJ2-3, is as follows: GAGVSQTPSNKVTEKGKYVELRCDPISGHTALYWYRQSLGQGPEFLIYFQGTGAADDSGLPNDRFFAVRPEGSVSTLKIQRTERGDSAVYLCASSPLAGGGTDTQYFGPGTRLTVL.

The V call is TRBV11-2, the J call TRBJ2-5; perhaps TRBD1 as D (6 bases). The tail of the sequence fits TRBJ2-7 better, so the J call may be wrong. The CDR3 has 12 amino acids. Germline assignment: CDR1 SGHAT and CDR2 FQNNGV. CDR3 DNA: TGTGCCAGCAGCTTAGACAGGGGCGAGCAGTACTTC. This encodes CASSLDRGEQYF.

This clone has just one count. The chain combines TRBV5-8 with TRBJ2-3; 9 bases are shared with TRBD2. With V trimmed by 7 bases and J by 1 base, 4 bases remained unmatched. The germline CDR1 and CDR2 sequences are SGHTS and YDEGEE. This CDR3 has 14 amino acids. CDR3 bases: TGTGCCAGCGGGAGACTAGCGGGCACAGATACGCAGTATTTT. It yields the protein CASGRLAGTDTQYF.

The chain links TRBV12-5 to TRBJ1-1; 7 bases line up with TRBD1. Germline V gene data show CDR1 as LGHNT and CDR2 as FRNRAP. Trimming removed 0 bases from V and 0 bases from J; junction bases left unmatched: 13. CDR3 length: 19 amino acids. Written as DNA, the CDR3 is TGTGCTAGTGGTTTGGTTCCTCAATACAGGGGTCCGGTGAACACTGAAGCTTTCTTT. It is translated as CASGLVPQYRGPVNTEAFF.

The chain uses TRBV30 and TRBJ1-5, with a possible D match to TRBD1 (6 bases). Germline V lookup: CDR1 GTSNPN, CDR2 SVGIG (reference sequence). The CDR3 consists of 15 residues. Trimming took 5 bases from V and 5 from J, leaving 19 bases between them. Written as DNA, the CDR3 is TGTGCCTGGCGGCGGACAGTTCCCCCCTATCAGCCCCAGCATTTT. As protein: CAWRRTVPPYQPQHF.

This chain joins TRBV19 and TRBJ1-5; D uncertain. The CDR3 runs to 14 residues. The germline V gene has CDR1 LNHDA and CDR2 SQIVND (reference sequence). V was trimmed by 6 bases and J by 0 bases, leaving 9 bases between them. CDR3 sequence: CASRRLYSNQPQHF. In nucleotides, the CDR3 is TGTGCCAGTAGGCGGCTTTATAGCAATCAGCCCCAGCATTTT.

V is TRBV23-1 and J is TRBJ2-1; TRBD2 might be the D (6 bases). TRBV23-1 has ORF status, its function being uncertain. The CDR3 loop spans 16 amino acids. Trimming removed 2 bases at V and 1 base at J, with 12 bases between. CDR3 DNA: TGCGCCAGCAGTCAACAGTTGGCGGGATCCTACAATGAGCAGTTCTTC. It is translated as CASSQQLAGSYNEQFF.